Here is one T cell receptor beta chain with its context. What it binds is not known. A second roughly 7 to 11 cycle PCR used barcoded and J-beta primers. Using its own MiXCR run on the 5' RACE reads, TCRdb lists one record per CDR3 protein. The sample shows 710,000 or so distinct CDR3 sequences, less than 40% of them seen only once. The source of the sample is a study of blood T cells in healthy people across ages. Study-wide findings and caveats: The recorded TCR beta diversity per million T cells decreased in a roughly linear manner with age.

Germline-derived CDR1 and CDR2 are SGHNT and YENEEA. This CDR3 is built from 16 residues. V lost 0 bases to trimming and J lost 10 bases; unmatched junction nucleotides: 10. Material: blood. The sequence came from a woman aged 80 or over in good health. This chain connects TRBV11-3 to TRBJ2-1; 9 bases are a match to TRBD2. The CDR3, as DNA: TGTGCCAGCAGCTTAGACATAGCGGGAGAACCCCGAGAGCAGTTCTTC. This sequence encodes CASSLDIAGEPREQFF.